A single T cell receptor (beta chain) is shown here with its context. The sample originates from a study of blood T cell repertoires in COVID-19. Produced via immunoSEQ multiplex PCR; TCRdb's table is partial and in-frame only. Altogether around 200,000 clones are present, roughly four fifths being singletons, with the ten largest covering about 6%. What was sequenced was peripheral blood. The sequence derives from a woman aged 40 to 50 with acute or convalescent COVID-19.

Here the CDR3 DNA reads TGCGCCAGCACAGGGGACTATAATTCACCCCTCCACTTT. Its translation: CASTGDYNSPLHF. This sequence joins TRBV10-2 and TRBJ1-6; perhaps TRBD1 as D (6 bases). CDR3 length equals 13 residues. Looked up from germline, CDR1 is WSHSY and CDR2 is SAAADI. V was shortened by 7 bases and J by 3 bases, with 7 bases between the two germline ends.